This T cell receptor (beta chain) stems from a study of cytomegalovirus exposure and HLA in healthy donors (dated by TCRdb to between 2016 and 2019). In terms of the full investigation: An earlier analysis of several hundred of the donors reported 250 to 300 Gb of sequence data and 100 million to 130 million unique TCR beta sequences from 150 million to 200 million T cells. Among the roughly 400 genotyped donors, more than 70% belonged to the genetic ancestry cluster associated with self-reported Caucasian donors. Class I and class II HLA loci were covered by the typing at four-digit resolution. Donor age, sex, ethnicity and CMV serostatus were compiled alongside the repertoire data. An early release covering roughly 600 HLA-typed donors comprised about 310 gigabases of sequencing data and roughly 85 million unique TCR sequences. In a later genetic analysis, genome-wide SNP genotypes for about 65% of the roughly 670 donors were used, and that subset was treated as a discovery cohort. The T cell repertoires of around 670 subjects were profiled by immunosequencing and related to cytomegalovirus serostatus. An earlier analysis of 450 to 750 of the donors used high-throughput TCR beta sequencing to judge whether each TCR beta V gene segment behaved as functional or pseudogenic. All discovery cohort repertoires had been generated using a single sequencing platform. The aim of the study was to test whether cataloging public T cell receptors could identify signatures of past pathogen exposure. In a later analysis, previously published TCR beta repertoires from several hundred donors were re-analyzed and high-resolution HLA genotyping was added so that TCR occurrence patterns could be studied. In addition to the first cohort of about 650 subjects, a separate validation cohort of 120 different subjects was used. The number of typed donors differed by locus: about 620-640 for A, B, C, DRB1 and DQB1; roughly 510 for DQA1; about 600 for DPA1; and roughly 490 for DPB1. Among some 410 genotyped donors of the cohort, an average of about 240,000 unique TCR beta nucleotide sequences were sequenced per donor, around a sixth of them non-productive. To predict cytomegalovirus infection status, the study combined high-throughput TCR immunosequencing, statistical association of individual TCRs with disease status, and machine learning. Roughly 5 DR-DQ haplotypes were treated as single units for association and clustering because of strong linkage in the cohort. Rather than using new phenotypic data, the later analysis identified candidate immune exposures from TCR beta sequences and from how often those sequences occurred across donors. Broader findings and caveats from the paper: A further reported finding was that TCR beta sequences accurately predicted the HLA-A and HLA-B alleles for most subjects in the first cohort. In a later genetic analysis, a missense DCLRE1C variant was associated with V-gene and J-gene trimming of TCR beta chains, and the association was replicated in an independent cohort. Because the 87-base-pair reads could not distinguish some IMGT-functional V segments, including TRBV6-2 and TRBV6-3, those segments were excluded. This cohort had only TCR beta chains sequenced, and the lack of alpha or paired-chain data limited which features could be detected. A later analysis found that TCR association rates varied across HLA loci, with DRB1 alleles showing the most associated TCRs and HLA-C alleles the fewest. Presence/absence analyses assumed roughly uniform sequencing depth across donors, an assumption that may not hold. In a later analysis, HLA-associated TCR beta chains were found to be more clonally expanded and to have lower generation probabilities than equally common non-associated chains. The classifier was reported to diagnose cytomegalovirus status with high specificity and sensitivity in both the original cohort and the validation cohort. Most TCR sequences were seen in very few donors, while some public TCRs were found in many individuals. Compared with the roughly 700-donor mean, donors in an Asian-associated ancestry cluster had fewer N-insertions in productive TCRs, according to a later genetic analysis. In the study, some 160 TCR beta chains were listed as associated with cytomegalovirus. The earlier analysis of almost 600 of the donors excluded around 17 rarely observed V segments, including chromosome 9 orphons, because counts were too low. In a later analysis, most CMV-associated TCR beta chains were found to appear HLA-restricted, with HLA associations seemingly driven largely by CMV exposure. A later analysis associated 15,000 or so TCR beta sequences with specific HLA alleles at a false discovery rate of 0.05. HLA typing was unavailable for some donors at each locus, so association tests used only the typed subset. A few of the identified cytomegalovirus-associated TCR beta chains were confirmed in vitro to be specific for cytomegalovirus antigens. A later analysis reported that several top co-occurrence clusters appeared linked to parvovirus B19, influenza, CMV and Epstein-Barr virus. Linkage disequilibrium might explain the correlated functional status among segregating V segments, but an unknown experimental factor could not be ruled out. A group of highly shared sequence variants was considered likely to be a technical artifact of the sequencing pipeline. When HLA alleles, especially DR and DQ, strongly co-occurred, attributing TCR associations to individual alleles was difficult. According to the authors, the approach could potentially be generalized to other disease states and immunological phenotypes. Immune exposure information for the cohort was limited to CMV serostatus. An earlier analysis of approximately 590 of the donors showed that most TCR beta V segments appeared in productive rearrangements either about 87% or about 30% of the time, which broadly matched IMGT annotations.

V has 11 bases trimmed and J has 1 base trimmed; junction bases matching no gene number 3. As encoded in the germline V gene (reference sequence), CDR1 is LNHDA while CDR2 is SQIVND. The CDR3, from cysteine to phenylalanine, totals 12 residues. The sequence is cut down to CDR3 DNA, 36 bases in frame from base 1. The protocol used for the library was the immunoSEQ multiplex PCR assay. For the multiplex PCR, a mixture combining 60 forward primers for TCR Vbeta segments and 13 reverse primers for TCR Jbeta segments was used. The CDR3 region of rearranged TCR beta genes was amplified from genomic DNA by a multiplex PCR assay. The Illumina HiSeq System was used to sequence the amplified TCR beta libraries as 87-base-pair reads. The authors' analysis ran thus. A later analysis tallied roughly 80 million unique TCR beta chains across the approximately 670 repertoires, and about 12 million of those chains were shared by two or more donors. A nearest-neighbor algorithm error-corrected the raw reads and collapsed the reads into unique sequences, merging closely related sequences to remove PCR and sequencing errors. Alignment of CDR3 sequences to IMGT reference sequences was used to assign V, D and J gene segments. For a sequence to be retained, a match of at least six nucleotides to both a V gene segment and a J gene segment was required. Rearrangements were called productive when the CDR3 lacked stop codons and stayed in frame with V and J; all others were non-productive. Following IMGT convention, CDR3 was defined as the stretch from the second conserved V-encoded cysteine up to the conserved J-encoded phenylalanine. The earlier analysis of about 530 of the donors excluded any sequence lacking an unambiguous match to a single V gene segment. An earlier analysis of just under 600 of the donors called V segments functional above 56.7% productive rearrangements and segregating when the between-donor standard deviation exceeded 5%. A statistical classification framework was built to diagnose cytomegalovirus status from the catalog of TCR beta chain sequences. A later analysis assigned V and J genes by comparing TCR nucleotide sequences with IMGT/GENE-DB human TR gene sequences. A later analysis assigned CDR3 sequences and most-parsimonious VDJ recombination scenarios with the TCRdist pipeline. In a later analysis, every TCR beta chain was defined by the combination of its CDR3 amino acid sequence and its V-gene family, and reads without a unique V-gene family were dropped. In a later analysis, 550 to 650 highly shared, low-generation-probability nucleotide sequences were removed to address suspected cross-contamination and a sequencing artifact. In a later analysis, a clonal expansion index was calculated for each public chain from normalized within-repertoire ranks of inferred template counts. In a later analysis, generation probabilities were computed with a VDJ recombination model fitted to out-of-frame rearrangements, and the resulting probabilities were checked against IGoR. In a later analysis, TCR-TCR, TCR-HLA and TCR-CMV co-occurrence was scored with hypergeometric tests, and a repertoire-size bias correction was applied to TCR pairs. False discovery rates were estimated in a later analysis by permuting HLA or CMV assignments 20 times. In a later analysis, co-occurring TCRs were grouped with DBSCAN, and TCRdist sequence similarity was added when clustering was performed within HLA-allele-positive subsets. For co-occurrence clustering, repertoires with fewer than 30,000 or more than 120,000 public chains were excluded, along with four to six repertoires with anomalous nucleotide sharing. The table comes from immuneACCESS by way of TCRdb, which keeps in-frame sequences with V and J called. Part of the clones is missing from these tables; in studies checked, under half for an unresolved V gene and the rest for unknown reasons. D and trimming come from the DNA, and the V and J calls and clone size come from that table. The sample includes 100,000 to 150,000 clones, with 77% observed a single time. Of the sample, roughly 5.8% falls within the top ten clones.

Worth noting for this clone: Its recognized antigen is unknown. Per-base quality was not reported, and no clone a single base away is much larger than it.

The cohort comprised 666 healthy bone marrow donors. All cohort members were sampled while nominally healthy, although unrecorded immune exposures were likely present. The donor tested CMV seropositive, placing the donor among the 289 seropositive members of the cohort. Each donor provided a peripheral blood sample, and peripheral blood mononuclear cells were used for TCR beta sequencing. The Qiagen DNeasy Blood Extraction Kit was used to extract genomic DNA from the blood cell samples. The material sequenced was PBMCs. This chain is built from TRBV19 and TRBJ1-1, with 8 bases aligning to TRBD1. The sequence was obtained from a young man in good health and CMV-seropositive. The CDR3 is CARQGTNTEAFF. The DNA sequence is TGTGCCCGACAGGGGACGAACACTGAAGCTTTCTTT.